These T cell receptor beta chains were read from a single sample in a study of shared clonotypes between healthy human individuals. The protocol was immunoSEQ multiplex PCR, while the TCRdb copy is restricted to in-frame clones and leaves out a portion. The sample shows some 630,000 clones, around 96% of them seen only once. The sequencing input was naive CD8+ T cells sorted from blood. The receptors here all came from a woman aged 25-40 years in good health. Both conserved end residues are part of each CDR3. D genes are given only for firm matches. Where a row states a size, it is once, few, many or the class of an expanded clone; other rows omit it.

D,V,size,length,J,CDR3,DNA
TRBD2,TRBV2,.,15,TRBJ2-2,CATTDSGRVAGELFF,TGTGCCACCACGGACAGCGGGAGGGTTGCCGGGGAGCTGTTTTTT
.,TRBV4-1,once,13,TRBJ2-7,CASSQDQFYEQYF,TGCGCCAGCAGCCAAGACCAGTTCTACGAGCAGTACTTC
TRBD1,TRBV25-1,.,15,TRBJ2-7,CASSVSGTGAYEQYF,TGTGCCAGCAGTGTCTCCGGGACAGGAGCCTACGAGCAGTACTTC
.,TRBV4-1,.,14,TRBJ1-1,CASSQVEGRDNAFF,TGCGCCAGCAGCCAAGTGGAGGGGAGGGACAACGCTTTCTTT
TRBD2,TRBV5-6,.,15,TRBJ2-1,CASSFGTSGSQEQFF,TGTGCCAGCAGCTTCGGGACTAGCGGGAGCCAAGAGCAGTTCTTC
TRBD1,TRBV7-6,.,15,TRBJ2-7,CASSPGTGGTYEQYF,TGTGCCAGCAGCCCCGGGACAGGGGGCACCTACGAGCAGTACTTC
TRBD1,TRBV4-1,.,15,TRBJ2-7,CASSQSGQGTYEQYF,TGCGCCAGCAGCCAATCGGGACAGGGGACCTACGAGCAGTACTTC
TRBD2,TRBV10-3,.,17,TRBJ2-7,CATDETSGRAPEREQYF,TGTGCCACGGACGAGACTAGCGGGAGGGCCCCAGAGCGCGAGCAGTACTTC
.,TRBV4-2,once,15,TRBJ1-3,CASSQLQTGRNTIYF,TGTGCCAGCAGCCAACTCCAAACGGGTAGAAACACCATATATTTT
TRBD2,TRBV29-1,.,14,TRBJ2-1,CSVAETSVWGEQFF,TGCAGCGTTGCTGAGACTAGCGTCTGGGGGGAGCAGTTCTTC
TRBD1,TRBV29-1,.,16,TRBJ2-2,CSVFDRGRSNTGELFF,TGCAGCGTGTTCGACAGGGGGAGAAGTAACACCGGGGAGCTGTTTTTT
.,TRBV9,.,14,TRBJ2-6,CASSVTTGANVLTF,TGTGCCAGCAGCGTGACGACTGGGGCCAACGTCCTGACTTTC
.,TRBV11-2,once,18,TRBJ2-1,CASSLESAVQILNNEQFF,TGTGCCAGCAGCTTAGAGTCAGCGGTACAGATCCTGAACAATGAGCAGTTCTTC
.,TRBV10-1,.,17,TRBJ2-3,CASSESTIGSGTDTQYF,TGCGCCAGCAGTGAGTCGACCATTGGGTCGGGTACAGATACGCAGTATTTT
.,TRBV28,.,14,TRBJ1-4,CASRADATNEKLFF,TGTGCCAGCAGGGCAGATGCAACTAATGAAAAACTGTTTTTT
TRBD1,TRBV5-4,.,18,TRBJ2-2,CASSFVFRQGANTGELFF,TGTGCCAGCAGCTTTGTTTTTCGACAGGGGGCGAACACCGGGGAGCTGTTTTTT
TRBD1,TRBV27,.,15,TRBJ2-2,CASSRQGAFPGELFF,TGTGCCAGCAGTAGACAGGGGGCGTTTCCCGGGGAGCTGTTTTTT
.,TRBV27,.,14,TRBJ1-1,CASSFRGLNTEAFF,TGTGCCAGCAGTTTCAGAGGGCTTAACACTGAAGCTTTCTTT
TRBD1,TRBV9,.,13,TRBJ2-1,CASSGTGYNEQFF,TGTGCCAGCAGCGGGACAGGGTACAATGAGCAGTTCTTC
.,TRBV5-1,.,16,TRBJ2-3,CASSSAGRASTDTQYF,TGCGCCAGCAGCTCGGCGGGGCGGGCAAGCACAGATACGCAGTATTTT
TRBD2,TRBV5-6,.,17,TRBJ2-7,CASSSGLAGGPAYEQYF,TGTGCCAGCAGCTCCGGACTAGCGGGAGGGCCGGCCTACGAGCAGTACTTC
.,TRBV4-1,once,13,TRBJ1-5,CASSQNRGQPQHF,TGCGCCAGCAGCCAAAACAGAGGGCAGCCCCAGCATTTT
.,TRBV7-8,.,12,TRBJ2-7,CASSLVSYEQYF,TGTGCCAGCAGCTTAGTAAGTTACGAGCAGTACTTC
.,TRBV13,once,12,TRBJ2-3,CASSHPADTQYF,TGCGCCAGCAGCCACCCGGCGGATACGCAGTATTTT
TRBD2,TRBV5-1,.,15,TRBJ2-7,CASSLRQRDPYEQYF,TGCGCCAGCAGCTTGCGCCAGCGGGATCCCTACGAGCAGTACTTC
.,TRBV27,.,15,TRBJ1-1,CASSLSPGLNTEAFF,TGTGCCAGCAGTTTATCGCCGGGGCTAAACACTGAAGCTTTCTTT
.,TRBV6-6,.,14,TRBJ1-5,CASSYSEGGQPQHF,TGTGCCAGCAGTTACTCTGAGGGCGGCCAGCCCCAGCATTTT
.,TRBV28,.,11,TRBJ2-3,CASSFIDTQYF,TGTGCCAGCAGTTTTATAGATACGCAGTATTTT
TRBD2,TRBV29-1,.,13,TRBJ2-1,CSVPGLKHNEQFF,TGCAGCGTCCCGGGACTAAAGCACAATGAGCAGTTCTTC
TRBD2,TRBV7-9,.,16,TRBJ2-1,CASSSPLAGVLNEQFF,TGTGCCAGCAGCTCACCCTTAGCGGGAGTATTGAATGAGCAGTTCTTC
TRBD1,TRBV2,once,14,TRBJ1-1,CASRTGTGVTEAFF,TGTGCCAGCAGGACCGGGACAGGGGTCACTGAAGCTTTCTTT
.,TRBV9,.,16,TRBJ2-6,CASSASRYSGANVLTF,TGTGCCAGCAGCGCCTCCCGATACTCTGGGGCCAACGTCCTGACTTTC
TRBD2,TRBV4-1,.,18,TRBJ2-2,CASSQDSGLAGVGGELFF,TGCGCCAGCAGCCAAGATTCCGGACTAGCGGGAGTAGGCGGGGAGCTGTTTTTT
.,TRBV5-6,.,12,TRBJ2-7,CASSQSSYEQYF,TGTGCCAGCAGCCAAAGCTCCTACGAGCAGTACTTC
.,TRBV28,.,13,TRBJ1-1,CASSLTGNTEAFF,TGTGCCAGCAGCTTAACAGGGAACACTGAAGCTTTCTTT
.,TRBV19,.,12,TRBJ2-7,CASSSDIYEQYF,TGTGCCAGTAGTTCCGACATCTACGAGCAGTACTTC
TRBD2,TRBV10-1,.,14,TRBJ2-1,CASSPGTSGNEQFF,TGCGCCAGCAGTCCCGGGACTAGCGGCAATGAGCAGTTCTTC
.,TRBV10-1,.,16,TRBJ2-2,CASSEYTFAGTGELFF,TGCGCCAGCAGTGAGTACACTTTCGCCGGCACCGGGGAGCTGTTTTTT
TRBD2,TRBV4-2,.,16,TRBJ2-1,CASSQTLAGGYNEQFF,TGTGCCAGCAGCCAAACCCTAGCGGGAGGGTACAATGAGCAGTTCTTC
TRBD1,TRBV2,.,15,TRBJ1-2,CASTLDRGGDYGYTF,TGTGCCAGCACCTTGGACAGGGGAGGCGACTATGGCTACACCTTC
.,TRBV28,.,12,TRBJ1-1,CASSLVNTEAFF,TGTGCCAGCAGTTTAGTAAACACTGAAGCTTTCTTT
.,TRBV9,.,13,TRBJ2-7,CASSVAANYEQYF,TGTGCCAGCAGCGTAGCGGCCAACTACGAGCAGTACTTC
.,TRBV6-5,.,12,TRBJ2-7,CASSHRAGEQYF,TGTGCCAGCAGCCACAGGGCTGGCGAGCAGTACTTC
TRBD2,TRBV6-5,.,14,TRBJ2-7,CASSPGLAGYEQYF,TGTGCCAGCAGCCCGGGACTAGCGGGCTACGAGCAGTACTTC
TRBD2,TRBV6-1,.,13,TRBJ2-7,CAGRTSSSYEQYF,TGTGCCGGTAGGACTAGCAGCTCCTACGAGCAGTACTTC
.,TRBV19,.,16,TRBJ1-5,CATALGHLYSNQPQHF,TGTGCCACCGCGCTTGGACACCTCTATAGCAATCAGCCCCAGCATTTT
.,TRBV7-9,.,13,TRBJ2-7,CASGDTGKHEQYF,TGTGCCAGCGGCGACACAGGGAAACACGAGCAGTACTTC
.,TRBV28,.,13,TRBJ2-7,CASTSWPAYEQYF,TGTGCCAGCACCTCTTGGCCGGCATACGAGCAGTACTTC
.,TRBV13,.,14,TRBJ1-4,CASSLGADLEKLFF,TGTGCCAGCAGCTTAGGTGCGGACTTGGAAAAACTGTTTTTT
TRBD2,TRBV14,.,17,TRBJ2-2,CASSQALAGVYTGELFF,TGTGCCAGCAGCCAAGCCCTAGCGGGAGTATATACCGGGGAGCTGTTTTTT
TRBD1,TRBV6-5,.,15,TRBJ2-7,CASSQTGGLRGEQYF,TGTGCCAGCAGTCAGACAGGGGGCCTGAGGGGGGAGCAGTACTTC
.,TRBV4-1,.,13,TRBJ2-7,CASSSQESYEQYF,TGCGCCAGCAGCTCACAGGAATCCTACGAGCAGTACTTC
.,TRBV28,.,13,TRBJ1-2,CASRPQFTGGYTF,TGTGCCAGCCGCCCCCAGTTTACTGGGGGCTACACCTTC
TRBD1,TRBV27,.,13,TRBJ1-2,CASSFAGGDGYTF,TGTGCCAGCAGTTTCGCAGGGGGCGATGGCTACACCTTC
.,TRBV30,.,11,TRBJ2-1,CAWSPTREQFF,TGTGCCTGGAGTCCCACCCGGGAGCAGTTCTTC
TRBD1,TRBV11-2,.,16,TRBJ2-2,CASSFRTGGRTGELFF,TGTGCCAGCAGCTTCAGGACAGGGGGCCGTACCGGGGAGCTGTTTTTT
.,TRBV30,.,15,TRBJ1-5,CAWSLQGYGNQPQHF,TGTGCCTGGAGTCTTCAGGGTTATGGCAATCAGCCCCAGCATTTT
.,TRBV9,.,16,TRBJ2-1,CASSHPTRAADNEQFF,TGTGCCAGCAGCCACCCTACTAGGGCGGCCGACAATGAGCAGTTCTTC